Sequencing of this T cell receptor (beta chain) was carried out in a study of cytomegalovirus exposure and HLA in healthy donors. On the study more broadly: One earlier analysis, a look at 180 million or so T cells, found some 120 million unique TCR beta sequences.

Researchers ran the PCR with 60 Vbeta and 13 Jbeta primers. This table comes from immunoSEQ multiplex PCR, and its TCRdb copy is limited to in-frame clones, with some not included. The sample holds 120,000 or so clones; 15% to 19% are singletons and the top ten take 1.5% to 2%. This clone appeared a few times. Germline-derived CDR1 and CDR2 are SGHKS and YYEKEE (reference sequence). The CDR3 consists of 15 residues. Trimming left V 4 bases short and J 4 bases short, with 18 bases between. When sampled, the donors appeared nominally healthy, though they likely had unrecorded immune exposures. The V gene is TRBV5-5, the J gene TRBJ2-7; D possibly corresponds to TRBD1 (7 bases). Sequencing input: PBMCs. This TCR was recovered from a woman younger than 35 in good health and CMV-seronegative. CDR3 sequence reads: CASSPGGTEHYEQYF. The CDR3 nucleotides read TGTGCCAGCAGCCCCGGAGGGACAGAACATTACGAGCAGTACTTC. The full variable domain, rest sourced from reference TRBV5-5 and TRBJ2-7, is DAGVTQSPTHLIKTRGQQVTLRCSPISGHKSVSWYQQVLGQGPQFIFQYYEKEERGRGNFPDRFSARQFPNYSSELNVNALLLGDSALYLCASSPGGTEHYEQYFGPGTRLTVT.